The clone carrying this T cell receptor beta chain was seen a few times. Its target is not known. CDR1 is MDHEN and CDR2 is SYDVKM in the germline V gene. The CDR3 covers 16 residues. V gave up 5 bases and J gave up 5 bases, with 18 bases separating them. This entry belongs to a study of T-cell reconstitution after alpha-beta-depleted transplantation in children. Study observations and caveats: By about two months after transplant, alpha-beta T cells reportedly arose from several hundred graft clones that had expanded. Newly generated T cells supplied most T-cell counts and diversity one year post-transplant. Day-60 TCRbeta diversity that was high in some patients was derived from surviving recipient T cells and thymic progenitors.

For TCRbeta, the library was prepared with unique molecular identifiers. One entry per CDR3 protein results from TCRdb running MiXCR on the PCR reads. The data hold about 500,000 distinct CDR3 sequences, with approximately 10% observed a single time. The source of this sequence is a female patient aged 2-9 years who had a stem cell transplant for aplastic anemia, so the T cells may come from the graft donor. The sequenced sample was PBMCs, mostly from graft donor cells, obtained 180 days after TCRalphabeta/CD19-depleted stem cell transplant. The J gene is TRBJ2-2, the V gene TRBV28; D unresolved. The chain's CDR3 is CASSDVGSRPTGELFF. The CDR3 bases are TGTGCCAGCAGTGATGTAGGGTCAAGGCCGACCGGGGAGCTGTTTTTT.